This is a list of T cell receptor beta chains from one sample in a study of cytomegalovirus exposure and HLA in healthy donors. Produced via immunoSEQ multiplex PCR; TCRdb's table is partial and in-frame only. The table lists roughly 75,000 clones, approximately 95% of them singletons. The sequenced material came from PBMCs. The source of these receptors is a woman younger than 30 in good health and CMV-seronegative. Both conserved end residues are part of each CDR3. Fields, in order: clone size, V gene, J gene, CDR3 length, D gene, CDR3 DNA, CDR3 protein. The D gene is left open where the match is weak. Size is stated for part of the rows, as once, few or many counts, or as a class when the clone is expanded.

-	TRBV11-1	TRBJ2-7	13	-	TGTGCCAGCAGCTACCAGGACAGCTACGAGCAGTACTTC	CASSYQDSYEQYF
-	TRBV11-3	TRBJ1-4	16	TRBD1	TGTGCCAGCAGCCGATCTGGACAGGGGGTAGGAGAAAAACTGTTTTTT	CASSRSGQGVGEKLFF
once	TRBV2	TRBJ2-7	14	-	TGTGCCAGCAGAACTGAAGTCCGGGACTACGAGCAGTACTTC	CASRTEVRDYEQYF
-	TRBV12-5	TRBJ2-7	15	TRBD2	TGTGCTAGTGGTTCGGGACTAGCGGGAGGGTACGAGCAGTACTTC	CASGSGLAGGYEQYF
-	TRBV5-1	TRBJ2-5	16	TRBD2	TGCGCCAGCAGCGTTAATAGCGGGGGGGCCAGGGAGACCCAGTACTTC	CASSVNSGGARETQYF
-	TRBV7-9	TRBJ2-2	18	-	TGTGCCAGCAGCATGACAGTTCTTGGCGAAGCGAACACCGGGGAGCTGTTTTTT	CASSMTVLGEANTGELFF
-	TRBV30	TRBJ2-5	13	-	TGTGCCTGGGTACGGACAGACCAAGAGACCCAGTACTTC	CAWVRTDQETQYF
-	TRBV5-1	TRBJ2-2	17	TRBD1	TGCGCCAGCCGCCAAACTACAGGGGGCTCGAACACCGGGGAGCTGTTTTTT	CASRQTTGGSNTGELFF
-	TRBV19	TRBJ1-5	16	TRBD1	TGTGCCAGTAGTATAGGGACAGGCATAAGCAATCAGCCCCAGCATTTT	CASSIGTGISNQPQHF
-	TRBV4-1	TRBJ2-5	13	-	TGCGCCAGCAGCCACCCACATTCGGAGACCCAGTACTTC	CASSHPHSETQYF
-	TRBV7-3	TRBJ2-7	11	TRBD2	TGTGCCAGCACTTCCCTAGCGGGAGAAGTCTTC	CASTSLAGEVF
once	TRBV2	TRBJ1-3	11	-	TGTGCCGGAGGGGCTGGAAACACCATATATTTT	CAGGAGNTIYF
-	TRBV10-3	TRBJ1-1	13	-	TGTGCCACCTGGGCGGGCGTGAACACTGAAGCTTTCTTT	CATWAGVNTEAFF
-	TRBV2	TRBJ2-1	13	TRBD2	TGTGCCAGCACCGGGACTAGCGGCGATGAGCAGTTCTTC	CASTGTSGDEQFF
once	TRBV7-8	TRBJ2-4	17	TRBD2	TGTGCCAGCAGCCCCTGGACTAGCGGACTTAGGGGAAACATTCAGTACTTC	CASSPWTSGLRGNIQYF
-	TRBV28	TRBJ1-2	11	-	TGTGCCAGCAGTGATAGCTATGGCTACACCTTC	CASSDSYGYTF
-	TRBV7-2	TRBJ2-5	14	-	TGTGCCAGCAGCTCCGGACCGGCCAGGGGGACCCAGTACTTC	CASSSGPARGTQYF
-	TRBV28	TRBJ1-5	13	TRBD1	TGTGCCAGCAGAGAGACAGGGTTGGAGCCCCAGCATTTT	CASRETGLEPQHF
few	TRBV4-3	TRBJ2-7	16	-	TGCGCCAGCAGCCATTCAGCGACAGGAGAATCCTACGAGCAGTACTTC	CASSHSATGESYEQYF
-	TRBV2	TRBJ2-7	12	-	TGTGCCAGCAGTGACAGGGTCAGCGAGCAGTACTTC	CASSDRVSEQYF